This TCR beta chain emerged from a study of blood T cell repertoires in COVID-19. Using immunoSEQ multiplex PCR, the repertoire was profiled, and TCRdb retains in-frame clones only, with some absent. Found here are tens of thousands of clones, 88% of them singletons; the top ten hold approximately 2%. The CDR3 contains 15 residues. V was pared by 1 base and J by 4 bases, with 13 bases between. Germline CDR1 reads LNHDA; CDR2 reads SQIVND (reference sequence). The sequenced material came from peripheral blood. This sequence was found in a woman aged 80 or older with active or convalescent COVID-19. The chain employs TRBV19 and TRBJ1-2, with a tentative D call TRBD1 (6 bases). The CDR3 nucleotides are TGTGCCAGTAGTATAGGGAGACAGGAGCCCTATGGCTACACCTTC. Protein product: CASSIGRQEPYGYTF.